This is a list of T cell receptor beta chains from one sample in a study of shared clonotypes between healthy human individuals. Generated by immunoSEQ multiplex PCR, the TCRdb table keeps only in-frame clones and is missing some. The repertoire consists of 400,000 to 600,000 clones, with around 79% occurring once and the leading ten covering 12%. The sequenced material came from PBMCs. These receptors were collected from a woman aged 40 to 49 in good health. Some clones in this sample may be carry-over from other donors' samples. CDR3s leave out the opening cysteine and the closing phenylalanine or tryptophan. The size field is filled for only some rows; it gives once, few, many or a size class.

>TRBV30|.|TRBJ2-6
AWSAGDSGANVLT
>TRBV9|few|.
ASSAAGGSSNEQY
>TRBV10-3|.|TRBJ2-1
AIRVAGGPWGEQF
>TRBV5-1|.|TRBJ2-3
ASSQGQITDTQY
>TRBV13|once|TRBJ2-5
AGSSLQAGKTQY
>TRBV5-6|.|TRBJ2-3
ASSRYRPGPQSTDTQY
>TRBV4-3|.|.
ASSQLAGGFYEQY
>TRBV18|.|TRBJ1-2
ASSPDRALTYGYT
>TRBV7-9|.|TRBJ2-1
ASSAGQTSYNEQF
>TRBV14|.|TRBJ2-7
ASSQYGTGRYEQY
>TRBV4-3|once|TRBJ1-6
ASSQDTGGYSPLH
>TRBV27|.|TRBJ2-7
ASKLLGSYEQY
>TRBV9|.|TRBJ2-3
ASSVKSGRTDTQY
>TRBV9|.|TRBJ2-2
ASSVALSGAGELF
>TRBV15|many|TRBJ1-1
ATSGGQGNTEAF
>TRBV2|.|TRBJ2-2
ASTAGSNTGELF
>TRBV2|.|TRBJ2-5
ASSGWEQETQY
>TRBV4-1|.|TRBJ2-2
ASSQPGGAGNTGELF
>TRBV5-1|many|TRBJ2-5
ASSLAFRGGIETQY
>TRBV30|few|TRBJ1-1
AWSRGREAF
>TRBV30|.|TRBJ2-3
AWREDLDTQY
>TRBV11-3|few|TRBJ2-1
ASSLGSEQF
>TRBV5-1|.|TRBJ1-2
ASSLDNWRGYT
>TRBV6-6|.|TRBJ2-7
ASTRTGISGEQY
>TRBV9|.|TRBJ2-2
ASSAGTRSTGELF
>TRBV7-2|.|TRBJ2-3
ASSGSGGVPRADTQY
>TRBV2|.|TRBJ2-2
ASSGRNTGELF
>TRBV12-2|.|TRBJ2-7
ASRLIGASIPYEQY
>TRBV5-1|.|TRBJ1-2
ASSSPPGGPNLDYGYT
>TRBV5-1|.|TRBJ2-7
ASSLDGAPSYEQY
>TRBV5-1|.|TRBJ2-4
ASSLGDNNIQY
>TRBV20-1|.|TRBJ2-1
SARGSGEQF
>TRBV15|.|TRBJ1-4
ATSREWTGSSTNEKLF
>TRBV2|.|TRBJ1-2
ASTASRVYGYT
>TRBV18|.|TRBJ1-1
ASSRTGNTEAF
>TRBV18|.|TRBJ2-3
ASSPEDREPTDTQY
>TRBV28|.|TRBJ2-2
ASSAGQVTGELF
>TRBV7-9|.|TRBJ2-1
ASSSLSTSNEQF
>TRBV5-4|.|TRBJ1-4
ASSRRDRASEKLF
>TRBV18|few|TRBJ1-5
ASSRQPLYQPQH
>TRBV7-2|.|TRBJ2-5
ASSSQGPQETQY
>TRBV28|.|TRBJ1-6
ASSWGTGDSPLH
>TRBV6-5|.|TRBJ2-3
ASSYSIADTDTQY
>TRBV18|.|TRBJ2-7
ASSPLAESYEQY
>TRBV11-2|.|TRBJ2-3
ASSLGLPIYTDTQY
>TRBV4-3|.|TRBJ2-1
ASSQDTLQGVYNEQF
>TRBV6-6|.|TRBJ1-5
ASSPGTENQPQH
>TRBV6-4|many|TRBJ2-1
ASRALAGGYNEQF
>TRBV7-2|.|TRBJ1-2
ASRAAGTDGYT
>TRBV11-2|.|TRBJ2-7
ASSLVRGPTYEQY
>TRBV27|.|TRBJ2-2
ASRPSGTAYTGELF
>TRBV5-3|once|TRBJ2-7
ARSSSGRAGEQY
>TRBV28|.|TRBJ2-3
ASRNHMAGVSDTQY
>TRBV9|.|TRBJ1-2
ASSVGEAIYGYT
>TRBV30|many|TRBJ1-2
AWSRDRGQGHGGYT